This passage covers 6 T cell receptor beta chains from one sample sequenced in a study of blood T cell repertoires in COVID-19. TCRdb's copy holds only in-frame clones and misses some; the assay was immunoSEQ multiplex PCR. The data contain approximately 190,000 clones, roughly 87% of them singletons. Input material: peripheral blood. The receptors shown here come from a woman aged 55-75 years with COVID-19, enrolled during active disease.

The chain uses TRBV19 and TRBJ1-6; 7 bases are shared with TRBD1. The junction had 10 bases not matched to a gene; V was cut back by 1 base and J by 4 bases. The CDR3 loop spans 18 amino acids. Germline V gene data show CDR1 as LNHDA and CDR2 as SQIVND (reference sequence). In DNA form, the CDR3 reads TGTGCCAGTAGTATAGGAACCTGGACAGGAGGTTATAATTCACCCCTCCACTTT. The encoded protein is CASSIGTWTGGYNSPLHF.

The chain carries TRBV3-1 (or the pseudogene TRBV3-2) and TRBJ2-7, with D perhaps TRBD1 (6 bases). The CDR3 covers 14 residues. CDR1 is LGHDT and CDR2 is YNNKEL in the germline V gene (reference sequence). Trimming removed 4 bases at V and 6 bases at J, with 16 bases between. The CDR3: CASSLPSRGGEQYF. The CDR3 nucleotides read TGTGCCAGCAGCCTCCCCTCAAGAGGGGGCGAGCAGTACTTC.

The J gene is TRBJ2-7, the V gene TRBV3-1 (or the pseudogene TRBV3-2); D gene unclear. CDR1 LGHDT and CDR2 YNNKEL come from the germline V gene (reference sequence). The CDR3 runs to 13 residues. Trimming took 2 bases from V and 7 from J, leaving 12 bases between them. The CDR3 DNA follows: TGTGCCAGCAGCCAATATCAGTCCCGAGAGCAGTACTTC. It encodes CASSQYQSREQYF.

CDR3 sequence: CASSPPRGIEAFF. Written as DNA, the CDR3 is TGTGCCAGCTCACCGCCTAGGGGGATTGAAGCTTTCTTT. The rearrangement uses TRBV18 and TRBJ1-1, with D possibly matching TRBD1 (6 bases). The CDR3 has 13 amino acids. Germline V gives CDR1 KGHSH, CDR2 LQKENI. V was shortened by 3 bases and J by 7 bases, with 12 bases between the two germline ends.

J is TRBJ1-6 and V is TRBV3-1 (or the pseudogene TRBV3-2), with 9 bases fitting TRBD1. V shed 4 bases and J 9 bases; nucleotides not matched to a gene: 7. The germline V gene encodes CDR1 LGHDT and CDR2 YNNKEL (reference sequence). The CDR3 is made up of 15 amino acids. The CDR3 bases are TGTGCCAGCAGCCGAGGGACAGGGAACAGTTCACCCCTCCACTTT. It codes for CASSRGTGNSSPLHF.

The chain carries TRBV30 and TRBJ1-6, with 7 bases identical to TRBD1. CDR1 GTSNPN and CDR2 SVGIG come from the germline V gene (reference sequence). The length of the CDR3 is 14 residues. The ends lost 5 bases at V and 6 bases at J; junction bases unmatched: 7. CDR3 in amino acids: CAWSPGQTNSPLHF. Here the CDR3 DNA reads TGTGCCTGGTCTCCGGGACAGACTAATTCACCCCTCCACTTT.